Presented here are 24 T cell receptor beta chains from one specimen sequenced in a study of PD-L1 blockade in urothelial cancer. Documented time point: pretreatment peripheral blood. Here immunoSEQ multiplex PCR was the method, and the copy in TCRdb shows in-frame clones only, minus some. Among around 70,000 clones, about 83% were seen once, and the ten largest hold 8.5% to 10%. The material was PBMCs, obtained around atezolizumab (anti-PD-L1) treatment. The receptors shown here come from a woman in her 70s with urothelial cancer.

CDR3 amino acids: CASSLAGKTIDSYEQYF. The CDR3, as DNA: TGTGCCAGCAGCTTGGCCGGGAAGACTATAGATTCCTACGAGCAGTACTTC. The V gene is TRBV5-7, the J gene TRBJ2-7, with D perhaps TRBD2 (5 bases). TRBV5-7 is an ORF, with its function uncertain. This CDR3 has 17 residues. The V and J ends lost 0 bases and 1 base respectively, with 17 bases between them.

CDR3 coding DNA: TGTGCCAGCAGCAAAGCGGACAGGGGCTACGAGCAGTACTTC. Translating it yields CASSKADRGYEQYF. The chain combines TRBV21-1 with TRBJ2-7; TRBD1, the D gene given by the table, was not confirmed from the DNA. TRBV21-1 is a known pseudogene. The length of the CDR3 is 14 residues.

A remark on this clone: One junction end disagrees with the germline gene, perhaps due to a read error. V and J are TRBV11-2 and TRBJ1-2; 7 bases agree with TRBD1. Germline assignment: CDR1 SGHAT and CDR2 FQNNGV. The CDR3 sequence is 20 residues long. CDR3 in amino acids: CASSIEPGQRRRSANYGYTF. Here the CDR3 DNA reads TGTGCCAGCAGCATAGAACCGGGACAGAGGAGGCGATCCGCTAACTATGGCTACACCTTC.

The gene calls are TRBV29-1 and TRBJ2-7; D might be TRBD1 (5 bases). V lost 2 bases and J lost 5, with 13 bases in between. CDR3 length equals 13 residues. Per germline, CDR1 SQVTM and CDR2 ANQGSEA. The CDR3 bases are TGCAGCGTTGAAAGGCAGGTAGGGGACGAGCAGTACTTC. Encoded protein: CSVERQVGDEQYF.

This clone occurred a few times. The chain couples TRBV14 to TRBJ2-2; possible D gene TRBD2, 6 bases. From germline, CDR1 is SGHDN and CDR2 FVKESK. V shed 4 bases and J shed 4 bases, with 13 bases lying between them. The CDR3 spans 15 residues. The CDR3 sequence: CASSLGTLGTGELFF. The CDR3 region has the DNA TGTGCCAGCAGCCTTGGGACTTTGGGCACCGGGGAGCTGTTTTTT.

Notes on this clone: The limits of the CDR3 on the DNA are not certain, so only TCRdb's listed CDR3 is given. The chain has TRBV6-1 and TRBJ2-1; the DNA was not compared with TRBD1, the D call given in the table. With termini counted, the CDR3 has 12 amino acids. The V gene's germline CDR1 is MNHNS and CDR2 SASEGT. CDR3 loop: CASSEFGTGTFF.

The chain uses TRBV10-2 and TRBJ2-7; D is perhaps TRBD1 (7 bases). There are 17 residues in the CDR3. Trimming shortened V by 2 bases and J by 3 bases, and 20 bases separated the two germline ends. In germline, CDR1 is WSHSY, CDR2 SAAADI. The CDR3 DNA sequence: TGCGCCAGCAGTGAGCCGCGACAGGGAGGTTTAATCTACGAGCAGTACTTC. Translation: CASSEPRQGGLIYEQYF.

The genes are TRBV6-1 and TRBJ1-5; D perhaps matches TRBD1 (5 bases). The V end was cut by 6 bases, the J end by 3 bases, with 12 bases between. The CDR3 covers 14 residues. Germline V gene sequence: CDR1 MNHNS, CDR2 SASEGT. The CDR3 sequence: CASRPTALNQPQHF. For the CDR3, the DNA is TGTGCCAGCAGACCGACAGCGCTCAATCAGCCCCAGCATTTT.

A few counts support this clone. V is TRBV5-1 and J is TRBJ1-4, with 8 bases lining up with TRBD1. Unmatched junction bases numbered 6, after V lost 0 bases and J lost 8 bases. The germline V gene has CDR1 SGHRS and CDR2 YFSETQ. The CDR3 extends over 15 amino acids. The CDR3 DNA follows: TGCGCCAGCAGCTTGGTTCAGGGGGCTCGGGAAAAACTGTTTTTT. Translated: CASSLVQGAREKLFF.

This chain connects TRBV5-1 to TRBJ2-3; the match to TRBD1 covers 8 bases. This CDR3 region has 15 residues. In germline, CDR1 is SGHRS, CDR2 YFSETQ. V shed 4 bases and J 0 bases; nucleotides not matched to a gene: 4. The CDR3 coding sequence is TGCGCCAGCAGCAAGACAGGGGAAAGCACAGATACGCAGTATTTT. Translating it yields CASSKTGESTDTQYF. Combining the CDR3 with reference TRBV5-1 and TRBJ2-3 gives the whole variable domain KAGVTQTPRYLIKTRGQQVTLSCSPISGHRSVSWYQQTPGQGLQFLFEYFSETQRNKGNFPGRFSGRQFSNSRSEMNVSTLELGDSALYLCASSKTGESTDTQYFGPGTRLTVL.

This clone was counted a single time. V usage is TRBV7-2 and J usage is TRBJ2-3; weak D call: TRBD2 (6 bases). Germline CDR1 SGHTA, CDR2 FQGNSA. The CDR3 is made up of 16 amino acids. The germline V and J ends were trimmed by 4 bases and 2 bases, with 16 bases remaining between them. In DNA, the CDR3 is TGTGCCAGCAGCTCCCATAGCGGATTGGCCACAGATACGCAGTATTTT. Amino acid sequence: CASSSHSGLATDTQYF.

The chain joins TRBV30 to TRBJ2-5; 12 nucleotides line up with TRBD2. J was trimmed by 4 bases and V by 5 bases; bases with no gene match: 5. Germline CDR1 is GTSNPN and CDR2 is SVGIG (reference sequence). CDR3 length: 14 amino acids. The CDR3 region has the DNA TGTGCCTGGGCTCCGGGACTAGCGGGAGAGACCCAGTACTTC. Its translation is CAWAPGLAGETQYF.

The V and J genes are TRBV7-9 and TRBJ2-5; D not certain. V was trimmed by 2 bases and J by 5 bases, leaving 6 bases between them. The CDR3 length is 12 residues. Germline V gene sequence: CDR1 SEHNR, CDR2 FQNEAQ (reference sequence). The CDR3 loop reads CASSLFLETQYF. In nucleotides, the CDR3 is TGTGCCAGCAGCTTATTCCTGGAGACCCAGTACTTC.

This clone was seen only a few times. The rearrangement joins TRBV4-2 to TRBJ2-5; 10 positions match TRBD2. The CDR3 is made up of 20 amino acids. V trimming: 0 bases; J trimming: 4 bases; junction bases outside the gene matches: 17. Germline values: CDR1 LGHNA, CDR2 YNFKEQ. As DNA, the CDR3 is TGTGCCAGCAGCCAAGAGTGGCTAGCGGGAGTCCGGATCGAGGGAGAGACCCAGTACTTC. This encodes CASSQEWLAGVRIEGETQYF.

The gene calls are TRBV7-2 and TRBJ1-2; TRBD1 matches at 11 bases. Trimming removed 0 bases from V and 6 bases from J; junction bases left unmatched: 9. CDR3 length: 17 residues. Germline V gene sequence: CDR1 SGHTA, CDR2 FQGNSA. CDR3 bases: TGTGCCAGCAGCTTAGCATTCCCCGGACAGGGGGCAAATGGCTACACCTTC. This codes for CASSLAFPGQGANGYTF.

This chain connects TRBV2 to TRBJ2-7; 8 bases are shared with TRBD1. CDR1 and CDR2 (germline): SNHLY, FYNNEI. The CDR3 consists of 13 residues. Unmatched junction bases numbered 5, after V lost 8 bases and J lost 2 bases. For the CDR3, the DNA is TGTGCCAGCGGGGGACAGGCCACCTACGAGCAGTACTTC. Translating gives CASGGQATYEQYF.

This clone was seen only once. The chain couples TRBV5-4 to TRBJ2-2; tentatively, D is TRBD2 (5 bases). The CDR3 is 17 amino acids. V was cut by 4 bases and J by 4 bases, with 20 bases left in between. Germline CDR1 reads SGHNT; CDR2 reads YYREEE (reference sequence). CDR3 amino acids: CASSQFIASDGTGELFF. CDR3 DNA: TGTGCCAGCAGCCAGTTCATAGCGAGTGATGGCACCGGGGAGCTGTTTTTT.

The V call is TRBV5-8, the J call TRBJ2-3; 10 nucleotides line up with TRBD1. V shed 3 bases and J 3 bases; nucleotides not matched to a gene: 4. This CDR3 comprises 15 residues. The germline CDR1 and CDR2 sequences are SGHTS and YDEGEE. The chain's CDR3 is CASSSGTGVTDTQYF. The CDR3 bases are TGTGCCAGCAGCTCCGGGACAGGGGTGACAGATACGCAGTATTTT.

The chain carries TRBV9 and TRBJ2-2, with 10 bases matching TRBD2. The V gene end was trimmed by 0 bases and the J gene end by 2 bases; junction bases not matched to a gene: 7. This CDR3 spans 18 amino acids. In germline, CDR1 is SGDLS, CDR2 YYNGEE. The CDR3 sequence is CASSVVPSGGLNTGELFF. The DNA of the CDR3 is TGTGCCAGCAGCGTAGTCCCTAGCGGGGGCCTTAACACCGGGGAGCTGTTTTTT.

The rearrangement links TRBV6-1 to TRBJ1-5, with 7 bases that match TRBD1. Germline V gene data show CDR1 as MNHNS and CDR2 as SASEGT. The CDR3 extends over 14 amino acids. The V gene end was trimmed by 0 bases and the J gene end by 7 bases; junction bases not matched to a gene: 3. The CDR3 spells CASSEAGGRQPQHF. The CDR3 DNA reads TGTGCCAGCAGTGAAGCAGGGGGCCGGCAGCCCCAGCATTTT.

The count of this clone is one. The chain carries TRBV6-6 and TRBJ2-5; weak D call: TRBD2 (5 bases). Germline-derived CDR1 and CDR2 are MNHNY and SVGAGI (reference sequence). The CDR3 runs 13 residues. The ends were cut back, 6 bases at V and 4 bases at J, with 12 bases in the middle. The CDR3 here is CASRSLGGETQYF. As DNA, the CDR3 is TGTGCCAGCAGGTCGCTTGGAGGAGAGACCCAGTACTTC.

The J gene is TRBJ1-2, the V gene TRBV2; TRBD1 aligns across 7 bases. CDR3 length: 14 amino acids. CDR1 is SNHLY, CDR2 FYNNEI, per germline. J lost 4 bases, V lost 2 bases, and 4 bases had no gene match. The CDR3 region has the DNA TGTGCCAGCAGTGAAAGGGGACAGTCCTATGGCTACACCTTC. As protein: CASSERGQSYGYTF.

V gene TRBV6-1 combines with J gene TRBJ1-4; a possible D gene is TRBD1 (5 bases). CDR1 MNHNS and CDR2 SASEGT come from the germline V gene. The CDR3 covers 14 residues. V was shortened by 5 bases and J by 10 bases, with 17 bases between the two germline ends. DNA of the CDR3: TGTGCCAGCAGTCCAGAGCACGGGGGGACAAAACTGTTTTTT. Translated, it gives CASSPEHGGTKLFF.

The CDR3 DNA is TGTGCCAGCAGCGTGACAGGAGACACCGGGGAGCTGTTTTTT. Translation: CASSVTGDTGELFF. The V call is TRBV6-1, the J call TRBJ2-2; tentative D call: TRBD1 (6 bases). CDR3 size: 14 residues. CDR1 and CDR2 from the germline V gene are MNHNS and SASEGT. V was trimmed by 6 bases and J by 3 bases, leaving 11 bases between them.